A single T cell receptor beta chain is shown here with its context. Time point: blood at routine non-recurrence follow-up after resection. This record comes from a study of spatial heterogeneity in lung cancer. TCRdb independently ran MiXCR on the 5' RACE reads; one entry per CDR3 protein. The sample records about 94,000 distinct CDR3 sequences, just under 20% being singletons. Sequencing was performed on PBMCs, taken at follow-up. This TCR was sampled from a male donor with early-stage non-small cell lung cancer.

CDR3 sequence: CASSLRTVSSYNEQFF. CDR3 nucleotide sequence: TGTGCCAGCAGTCTTCGGACGGTGAGCTCCTACAATGAGCAGTTCTTC. The V and J genes are TRBV2 and TRBJ2-1; no definite D call. Germline V gene lookup returns CDR1 SNHLY and CDR2 FYNNEI. The V gene lost 5 bases and the J gene lost 0 bases, with 14 bases spanning the gap. The CDR3 is 16 amino acids.